The following is a T cell receptor beta chain sequence with its context. Ten or more counts support this clonotype. The specificity of this receptor is unknown. There are no base qualities to consult, and no much larger clone falls within one base. In the ophthalmopathy patients, disease was moderately to severely active, with a Clinical Activity Score of 3 or more, a NOSPECS grade of 4 or more, and a duration of less than 3 months. The study excluded patients with uncontrolled infections, other autoimmune diseases, pregnancy or lactation. Diagnoses were based on clinical symptoms, serum thyroxine and TRAb, thyroid ultrasound and orbital computed tomography. PBMCs were isolated from roughly 10 ml of fresh peripheral blood by Ficoll-Paque density gradient centrifugation. Total RNA was extracted with Trizol reagent, and quality was checked on an Agilent 2100 Bioanalyzer. This specimen belongs to a study of T cells in Graves' hyperthyroidism and ophthalmopathy (dated by TCRdb to between 2019 and 2020). With respect to the entire study: Peripheral blood samples were taken at the time of initial diagnosis, prior to any treatment. To identify distinguishing TCR V-J signatures, a discovery cohort of around 98 patients was used, comprising 40 to 45 with Graves' ophthalmopathy and under 60 with stable Graves' hyperthyroidism. Prospective prediction of ophthalmopathy was tested in an independent validation cohort of fewer than 20 hyperthyroidism patients and roughly 16 patients who later progressed to ophthalmopathy. The 75 to 100 discovery patients were divided at random into training and test sets in a 7:3 ratio. In roughly six Graves' hyperthyroidism patients, the study also compared T-cell repertoires from thyroid tissue with T-cell repertoires from blood. Following sampling, methimazole starting at 30 mg daily was given to hyperthyroidism patients, and high-dose intravenous methylprednisolone was given to ophthalmopathy patients. TCR Vbeta CDR3 sequencing of fewer than 150 peripheral blood samples (43 ophthalmopathy, roughly 74 hyperthyroidism and some 17 progressor patients) is reported in the paper. Results the study describes overall, beyond this receptor: Most expanded thyroid clonotypes (frequency above 0.001) were also detected in blood, a finding suggesting that blood repertoires may reflect thyroid immune responses. No statistical method was used to fix the sample size in advance, and group allocation was not hidden from the investigators. A model built on a 13 V-J signature distinguished ophthalmopathy from stable hyperthyroidism, reaching roughly 88% sensitivity and around 82% specificity in cross-validation and 80%/75% in testing. In validation, the model predicted progression to ophthalmopathy a median of about 6.5 months before onset, with approximately 71% sensitivity and roughly 73% specificity.

The TCR beta CDR3 regions were amplified from the RNA transcripts. The first round of RT-PCR for the TCR CDR3 was performed with the HTBI primer set and the Qiagen OneStep RT-PCR kit. Libraries were constructed in a second round of multiplex PCR, after which size selection and purification were carried out. Libraries were sequenced paired-end with 100 bp reads on an Illumina HiSeq2000. The source study handled its data this way. SOAPnuke was used to process the raw data, removing reads that contained adapters or uncalled bases, had a mean Phred below 15, or lacked an exact match to the constant primer or identifier. High-quality paired reads were merged using COPE v1.2.5, and each unique nucleotide sequence was defined as a clonotype. Clonotypes were aligned to IMGT TRBV, TRBD and TRBJ reference segments using MiTCR v1.1. The analysis included only V-J combinations with a frequency above 0.0001, which together covered 99% to 99.2% of the repertoires. A TCS score was defined as the ratio of F50 (clonal expansion) to E x V (chaos), with BLOSUM62-based TCRdist applied between CDR3 peptides within each V-J. Welch's t-statistics and random forest reduced fewer than 550 V-J features to roughly 13, which were used in a naive Bayes classifier (R e1071). TCRdb ran its own pipeline on the public reads, namely fastp trimming at Q25 and MiXCR clone calling, and kept in-frame beta chains. Duplicate CDR3 protein sequences are folded into a single record with the most common DNA and genes. For this entry, the V and J calls and clone size follow TCRdb and not the study's own pipeline. For this sample the table gives 450,000 to 500,000 distinct CDR3 sequences, of which 20% to 25% were detected only once. Of the sample, approximately 49% is held by the ten largest clones.

Spanning cysteine to phenylalanine, the CDR3 consists of 14 amino acids. Only the CDR3 region is kept as DNA, spanning 42 bases read in frame from base 1. Trimming costs V 5 bases and J 0 bases, and their ends lie 10 bases apart. The sequencing sample was made of blood. This chain is built from TRBV12-3 or TRBV12-4 and TRBJ1-2, with no confident D gene call. This TCR derives from an older woman with Graves' ophthalmopathy. CDR3 sequence: CASSPAETNYGYTF. The DNA reads TGTGCCAGCAGTCCCGCCGAAACTAACTATGGCTACACCTTC.